Below, 16 T cell receptor beta chains from the same sample are listed, as sequenced in a study of T cell responses to AZD1222 COVID-19 vaccine. Profiling relied on immunoSEQ multiplex PCR, and the TCRdb table lists in-frame clones only, not all of them. The sample records roughly 140,000 clones, under 95% being singletons. The specimen comprised peripheral blood, sampled on day 0 of AZD1222 vaccination. Source of these receptors: an adult in good health.

The rearrangement joins TRBV18 to TRBJ2-2; no definite D call. CDR3 length: 15 amino acids. Germline-derived CDR1 and CDR2 are KGHSH and LQKENI. Between the trimmed V and J ends, which lost 5 bases and 5 bases, there was a span of 15 bases. DNA for the CDR3: TGTGCCAGCTCAGAGGACCAGCCCGGGACCGGGGAGCTGTTTTTT. Protein product: CASSEDQPGTGELFF.

This chain links TRBV11-1 with TRBJ2-7; D is possibly TRBD1 (6 bases). The CDR3 covers 14 residues. CDR1 is SGHAT, CDR2 FQDESV, per germline (reference sequence). Trimming removed 4 bases at V and 5 bases at J, with 15 bases between. CDR3 sequence (DNA): TGTGCCAGCAGCTCCCACGGGACAATAGACGAGCAGTACTTC. Its protein product is CASSSHGTIDEQYF.

The chain employs TRBV7-6 and TRBJ1-1; 11 bases agree with TRBD1. The CDR3 extends over 15 amino acids. The V and J ends lost 5 bases and 3 bases, in that order; junction bases with no gene match: 5. Germline V gene sequence: CDR1 SGHVS, CDR2 FNYEAQ. CDR3: CASSPGQGGHTEAFF. As DNA, the CDR3 is TGTGCCAGCAGCCCGGGACAGGGGGGCCACACTGAAGCTTTCTTT.

This sequence joins TRBV7-2 and TRBJ2-1; 9 positions match TRBD2. This CDR3 contains 16 residues. Unmatched junction bases numbered 10, after V lost 2 bases and J lost 8 bases. Germline V gene lookup returns CDR1 SGHTA and CDR2 FQGNSA. This CDR3 is CASSLRSGRLYDEQFF. In DNA form, the CDR3 reads TGTGCCAGCAGCTTACGGAGCGGGAGGCTGTACGATGAGCAGTTCTTC.

The chain has TRBV20-1 and TRBJ1-1; D is uncertain. The CDR3 extends over 13 amino acids. Trimming cost V 3 bases and J 4 bases, with 12 bases left between them. Germline loops: CDR1 DFQATT, CDR2 SNEGSKA (reference sequence). The CDR3 nucleotides are TGCAGTGCTAGTTCAGGTCGGGTCACTGAAGCTTTCTTT. This sequence encodes CSASSGRVTEAFF.

This clone was observed a few times. The chain employs TRBV7-9 and TRBJ2-6; no clear D gene. This CDR3 contains 14 residues. The V gene lost 5 bases and the J gene lost 2 bases, with 7 bases spanning the gap. The germline V gene encodes CDR1 SEHNR and CDR2 FQNEAQ (reference sequence). CDR3 region: CASSLRAGANVLTF. CDR3 nucleotide sequence: TGTGCCAGCAGCCTGAGAGCTGGGGCCAACGTCCTGACTTTC.

The V gene is TRBV18, the J gene TRBJ2-3; 11 nucleotides line up with TRBD2. Germline V gives CDR1 KGHSH, CDR2 LQKENI. This CDR3 has 19 amino acids. Trimming cost V 4 bases and J 0 bases; bases outside gene matches: 12. The CDR3 region is CASSRTGTSGGASTDTQYF. CDR3 DNA sequence: TGTGCCAGCTCACGGACAGGGACTAGCGGAGGCGCTAGCACAGATACGCAGTATTTT.

The chain has TRBV30 and TRBJ2-5; TRBD1 might be the D (6 bases). V lost 0 bases, J lost 0 bases, and 17 bases lay in between. The CDR3 sequence is 17 residues long. Germline CDR1 reads GTSNPN; CDR2 reads SVGIG (reference sequence). CDR3 loop: CAWSVTGTSKYQETQYF. The CDR3 DNA follows: TGTGCCTGGAGTGTAACAGGGACCAGCAAGTACCAAGAGACCCAGTACTTC.

The chain recombines TRBV11-2 with TRBJ2-7; D unclear. CDR3 size: 13 residues. V was clipped by 1 base and J by 4 bases, with 8 bases between them. Per germline, CDR1 SGHAT and CDR2 FQNNGV. Written as DNA, the CDR3 is TGTGCCAGCAGCTTAGGGCCGACTTACGAGCAGTACTTC. Encoded protein: CASSLGPTYEQYF.

The rearrangement links TRBV12-3 or TRBV12-4 to TRBJ2-5; D call uncertain. V lost 6 bases and J lost 9, with 17 bases in between. This CDR3 spans 13 amino acids. This CDR3 is CASRDPRVRAQYF. For the CDR3, the DNA is TGTGCCAGCAGGGACCCGCGCGTCAGAGCCCAGTACTTC.

The chain joins TRBV28 to TRBJ2-7; 9 bases agree with TRBD1. Germline CDR1 MDHEN, CDR2 SYDVKM. V gave up 3 bases and J gave up 0 bases; unmatched junction bases: 3. This CDR3 spans 15 amino acids. For the CDR3, the DNA is TGTGCCAGCAGTTTCCGGGACAGGGTCTCCTACGAGCAGTACTTC. It yields the protein CASSFRDRVSYEQYF. Variable domain in full (rest from reference TRBV28 and TRBJ2-7): DVKVTQSSRYLVKRTGEKVFLECVQDMDHENMFWYRQDPGLGLRLIYFSYDVKMKEKGDIPEGYSVSREKKERFSLILESASTNQTSMYLCASSFRDRVSYEQYFGPGTRLTVT.

The V and J genes are TRBV6-6 and TRBJ2-7; possible D gene TRBD1, 6 bases. The CDR3 sequence is 15 residues long. Germline assignment: CDR1 MNHNY and CDR2 SVGAGI (reference sequence). Trimming cost V 6 bases and J 3 bases, with 18 bases left between them. The CDR3 coding sequence is TGTGCCAGCAGCCTATTGACAGGAGACATCTACGAGCAGTACTTC. Amino acid sequence: CASSLLTGDIYEQYF.

The chain recombines TRBV7-2 with TRBJ2-5; TRBD2 might be the D (5 bases). The V end was cut by 5 bases, the J end by 6 bases, with 16 bases between. Looked up from germline, CDR1 is SGHTA and CDR2 is FQGNSA. The CDR3 covers 14 residues. The CDR3 loop reads CASSPPRGRQTQYF. CDR3 bases: TGTGCCAGCAGCCCCCCTCGGGGTAGACAGACCCAGTACTTC. The full variable domain, its missing parts supplied by reference TRBV7-2 and TRBJ2-5, is GAGVSQSPSNKVTEKGKDVELRCDPISGHTALYWYRQSLGQGLEFLIYFQGNSAPDKSGLPSDRFSAERTGGSVSTLTIQRTQQEDSAVYLCASSPPRGRQTQYFGPGTRLLVL.

This sequence joins TRBV7-8 and TRBJ1-5, with D tentatively TRBD1 (5 bases). CDR1 and CDR2 from the germline V gene are SGHVS and FQNEAQ. The germline V and J ends were trimmed by 2 bases and 2 bases, with 10 bases remaining between them. The CDR3 has 15 amino acids. The CDR3 region is CASSLQGGGNQPQHF. DNA for the CDR3: TGTGCCAGCAGCTTACAGGGAGGCGGCAATCAGCCCCAGCATTTT.

Note on this clone: One end of the junction fails to match germline, which may point to a read error. The chain uses TRBV20-1 and TRBJ2-5; D is perhaps TRBD2 (5 bases). The germline V gene has CDR1 DFQATT and CDR2 SNEGSKA (reference sequence). There are 10 residues in the CDR3. As DNA, the CDR3 is TGCAGTGCCAGAGGGGAGACCCAGTACTTC. It yields the protein CSARGETQYF.

This chain uses TRBV27 with TRBJ2-7; D gene ambiguous. V lost 3 bases, J lost 6 bases, and 15 bases lay in between. This CDR3 is 14 amino acids long. From germline, CDR1 is MNHEY and CDR2 SMNVEV (reference sequence). The CDR3 is CASSLGPAASEQYF. The CDR3 DNA is TGTGCCAGCAGTTTGGGCCCTGCGGCCAGCGAGCAGTACTTC.